The subject of this entry is one TCR beta chain. The antigen is not known. CDR3 length equals 14 residues. Germline-derived CDR1 and CDR2 are SGHRS and YFSETQ. Trimming took 1 base from V and 3 from J; bases not matched to a gene: 4. The data belong to a study of Graves' ophthalmopathy and Graves' hyperthyroidism. General study results and limits: Discriminating ophthalmopathy from stable hyperthyroidism, a 13-signature model attained a sensitivity of around 87% and a specificity of around 81%. Most clonotypes expanded in thyroid above 0.001 frequency were present in blood too.

Amplification of the TCR beta CDR3 regions used RNA transcripts (as template). First-round RT-PCR employed HTBI primers, with a second-round multiplex PCR after it. One entry per CDR3 protein results from TCRdb running MiXCR on the multiplex PCR reads. Counted here are 200,000 to 250,000 distinct CDR3 sequences, around 50% occurring once; the ten biggest clones make up around half. Ophthalmopathy cases showed moderate-to-severe activity, scoring CAS ≥3 and NOSPECS ≥4, with duration under 3 months. The starting material, approximately 9.7 ml of fresh peripheral blood, provided the PBMCs. This sequence was found in an adult man with Graves' ophthalmopathy. The chain recombines TRBV5-1 with TRBJ2-7, with 7 bases aligning to TRBD1. Material: peripheral blood. The CDR3 DNA sequence: TGCGCCAGCAGCTTGACCCAGGGGGTCTACGAGCAGTACTTC. Translation: CASSLTQGVYEQYF.